The T cell receptor beta chain under discussion was sequenced for a study of cytomegalovirus exposure and HLA in healthy donors. Study as a whole: In an early release, HLA-typed donors contributed tens of millions of unique TCR sequences. Study-wide results and caveats: Other equally common chains were less clonally expanded than HLA-associated TCR beta chains, a later analysis showed.

This clone showed up just a few times. Its specificity is not known. Primers included in the PCR were 60 Vbeta and 13 Jbeta primers. Clones were sequenced by immunoSEQ multiplex PCR, and TCRdb holds only the in-frame ones, with some missing. Here the sample spans about 79,000 clones, around two thirds being singletons. This CDR3 has 14 amino acids. Per germline, CDR1 SGHRS and CDR2 YFSETQ. Trimming cost V 4 bases and J 4 bases; bases outside gene matches: 5. The chain couples TRBV5-1 to TRBJ1-3; TRBD1 matches 7 bases. The sequenced material came from PBMCs. The sequence came from a woman between 45 and 65 years old in good health and CMV-seropositive. CDR3 sequence reads: CASSLTGQGNTIYF. DNA of the CDR3: TGCGCCAGCAGCCTAACGGGACAGGGAAACACCATATATTTT.